The clone carrying this TCR beta chain was detected only a few times. Recruited during active infection, patients (from Seattle) were subsequently followed longitudinally. Original analysis: The authors estimated nucleated cell counts from reference gene primer amplification. TCRdb's table, derived via immunoSEQ multiplex PCR, lists solely in-frame clones and lacks some. Clone size and V and J calls were adopted from that table, with D and trimming inferred from the DNA. In the table there are some 290,000 clones, 85% to 90% of which are singletons. The data were taken from a study of blood T cell repertoires in COVID-19. Study context: Collection of acute and convalescent COVID-19 samples took place in the United States, Italy and Spain.

The J segment lost 0 bases and the V segment lost 7 bases, leaving 6 bases of the junction unmatched. The length of the CDR3 is 14 residues. Germline V gene lookup returns CDR1 MNHEY and CDR2 SVGAGI. Sequencing was done on a sample of peripheral blood. This chain joins TRBV6-5 and TRBJ2-7; 7 bases match TRBD2. This TCR was recovered from a woman in her 30s with COVID-19, enrolled during active disease. The CDR3 coding sequence is TGTGCCAGCATAGGGAGGGAGTACTCCTACGAGCAGTACTTC. It encodes CASIGREYSYEQYF.